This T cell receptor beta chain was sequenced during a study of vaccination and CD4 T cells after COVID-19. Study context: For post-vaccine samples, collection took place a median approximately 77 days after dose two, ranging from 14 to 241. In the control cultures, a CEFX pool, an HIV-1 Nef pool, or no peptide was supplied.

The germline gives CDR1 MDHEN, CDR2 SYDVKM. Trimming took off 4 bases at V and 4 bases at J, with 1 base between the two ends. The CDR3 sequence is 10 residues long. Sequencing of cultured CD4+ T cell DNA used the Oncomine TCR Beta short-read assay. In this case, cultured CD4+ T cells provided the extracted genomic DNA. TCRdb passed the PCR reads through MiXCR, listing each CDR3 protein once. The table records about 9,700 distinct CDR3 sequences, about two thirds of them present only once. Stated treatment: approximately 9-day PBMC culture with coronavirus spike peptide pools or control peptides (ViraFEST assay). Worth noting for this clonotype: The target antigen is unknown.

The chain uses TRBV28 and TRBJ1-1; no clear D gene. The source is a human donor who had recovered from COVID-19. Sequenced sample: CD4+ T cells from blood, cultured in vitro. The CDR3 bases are TGTGCCAGCAGTTCCACTGAAGCTTTCTTT. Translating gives CASSSTEAFF.